A selection of T cell receptor beta chains follows, all from one sample in a study of T cell clones after liver transplantation. Libraries were prepared by immunoSEQ multiplex PCR; TCRdb keeps only in-frame clonotypes and omits some of them. The table lists 50,000 to 60,000 clones, roughly three quarters of them singletons. This specimen consisted of CD4+ T cells from blood, obtained at the 22-month timepoint. Receptors were obtained from a human patient who received a liver transplant. Some T cells could come from the graft donor. Both conserved end residues are part of each CDR3. The order of the fields is CDR3 DNA, CDR3 protein, D gene, clone size, V gene, J gene. D genes are given only for firm matches. Rows give clone size only sometimes, using once, few, many, or a class for an expanded clone.

cdr3_nt: TGTGCCAGCAGCTTAGAGGCAGGGGGAGGACAAGAGACCCAGTACTTC
cdr3_aa: CASSLEAGGGQETQYF
d_call: NA
clone_size: NA
v_call: TRBV7-9
j_call: TRBJ2-5

cdr3_nt: TGTGCCAGCAGCCAAGTTATCCCAGGGGATGGCTACACCTTC
cdr3_aa: CASSQVIPGDGYTF
d_call: NA
clone_size: NA
v_call: TRBV4-2
j_call: TRBJ1-2

cdr3_nt: TGTGCCAGCAGCGTAGTGGCAGCGAATAACTATGGCTACACCTTC
cdr3_aa: CASSVVAANNYGYTF
d_call: NA
clone_size: few
v_call: TRBV9
j_call: TRBJ1-2

cdr3_nt: TGTGCCAGCAGCCGACAGGGGGCCAGGTCCCAGCATTTT
cdr3_aa: CASSRQGARSQHF
d_call: TRBD1
clone_size: few
v_call: TRBV28
j_call: TRBJ1-5

cdr3_nt: TGTGCCTGGAGTGTAGGCGGGGGACTAACTGAAGCTTTCTTT
cdr3_aa: CAWSVGGGLTEAFF
d_call: NA
clone_size: NA
v_call: TRBV30
j_call: TRBJ1-1

cdr3_nt: TGTGCCAGCAGACAGGGACTAGCGGGGGGAAACACCGGGGAGCTGTTTTTT
cdr3_aa: CASRQGLAGGNTGELFF
d_call: TRBD2
clone_size: NA
v_call: TRBV5-4
j_call: TRBJ2-2

cdr3_nt: TGTGCCAGCAGCTTATCTAGGGCCAGGGCGGCTCACGAGCAGTACTTC
cdr3_aa: CASSLSRARAAHEQYF
d_call: NA
clone_size: many
v_call: TRBV7-8
j_call: TRBJ2-7

cdr3_nt: TGTGCCAGCTTCGACAGGGTCTACGAGCAGTACTTC
cdr3_aa: CASFDRVYEQYF
d_call: TRBD1
clone_size: NA
v_call: TRBV6-6
j_call: TRBJ2-7

cdr3_nt: TGTGCCTGGACTACAGGGAACATAGGCGGCTACACCTTC
cdr3_aa: CAWTTGNIGGYTF
d_call: NA
clone_size: NA
v_call: TRBV30
j_call: TRBJ1-2

cdr3_nt: TGTGCCAGCAGGAATCAGGGGGCAGGATCACCCCTCCACTTT
cdr3_aa: CASRNQGAGSPLHF
d_call: TRBD1
clone_size: NA
v_call: TRBV11-2
j_call: TRBJ1-6

cdr3_nt: TGTGCCAGCAGAGCGACAGGGATGAACACTGAAGCTTTCTTT
cdr3_aa: CASRATGMNTEAFF
d_call: TRBD1
clone_size: NA
v_call: TRBV6-5
j_call: TRBJ1-1

cdr3_nt: TGTGCCCTTCAGGACAGGACGGACACTGAAGCTTTCTTT
cdr3_aa: CALQDRTDTEAFF
d_call: TRBD1
clone_size: once
v_call: TRBV10-3
j_call: TRBJ1-1

cdr3_nt: TGTGCCAGCAGCCCGAGCATCGACGATACGCAGTATTTT
cdr3_aa: CASSPSIDDTQYF
d_call: NA
clone_size: NA
v_call: TRBV11-3
j_call: TRBJ2-3

cdr3_nt: TGTGCCATCTCACGGGACAGGAGCTTTGGCTACACCTTC
cdr3_aa: CAISRDRSFGYTF
d_call: TRBD1
clone_size: few
v_call: TRBV6-1
j_call: TRBJ1-2

cdr3_nt: TGTGCCAGCAGTGAAATTCTGGGAGCTTCTGAAGCTTTCTTT
cdr3_aa: CASSEILGASEAFF
d_call: NA
clone_size: NA
v_call: TRBV6-1
j_call: TRBJ1-1

cdr3_nt: TGTGCCAGTGCGGGACTCTTCGCCTCCTACGAGCAGTACTTC
cdr3_aa: CASAGLFASYEQYF
d_call: NA
clone_size: few
v_call: TRBV7-8
j_call: TRBJ2-7

cdr3_nt: TGCGCCAGCAGCTTGGGTGGCAGGAACACCGGGGAGCTGTTTTTT
cdr3_aa: CASSLGGRNTGELFF
d_call: NA
clone_size: NA
v_call: TRBV5-1
j_call: TRBJ2-2

cdr3_nt: TGTGCCAGCAGCTTAGCGGGGGGCAGGTCGGCGAATTCACCCCTCCACTTT
cdr3_aa: CASSLAGGRSANSPLHF
d_call: NA
clone_size: NA
v_call: TRBV7-2
j_call: TRBJ1-6

cdr3_nt: TGTGCCAGCAGTTTCCTACTTCAGGGAAGCAATCAGCCCCAGCATTTT
cdr3_aa: CASSFLLQGSNQPQHF
d_call: NA
clone_size: NA
v_call: TRBV28
j_call: TRBJ1-5

cdr3_nt: TGTGCCAGCACTCGGGACAGAATAAGGGATTCACCCCTCCACTTT
cdr3_aa: CASTRDRIRDSPLHF
d_call: TRBD1
clone_size: NA
v_call: TRBV6-5
j_call: TRBJ1-6

cdr3_nt: TGTGCCAGCAGCTTAAAGACGGGGGGACAGCTCTCTGGGGCCAACGTCCTGACTTTC
cdr3_aa: CASSLKTGGQLSGANVLTF
d_call: NA
clone_size: once
v_call: TRBV7-3
j_call: TRBJ2-6

cdr3_nt: TGTGCCATCACCCCCGACAGTGCCCAATATAACTATGGCTACACCTTC
cdr3_aa: CAITPDSAQYNYGYTF
d_call: NA
clone_size: NA
v_call: TRBV10-3
j_call: TRBJ1-2

cdr3_nt: TGTGCCACAGTCCCGGGGCGCAAGTCCACTGAAGCTTTCTTT
cdr3_aa: CATVPGRKSTEAFF
d_call: NA
clone_size: NA
v_call: TRBV28
j_call: TRBJ1-1

cdr3_nt: TGTGCCAGCAGTCGGGGACAGAACACTGAAGCTTTCTTT
cdr3_aa: CASSRGQNTEAFF
d_call: NA
clone_size: few
v_call: TRBV7-2
j_call: TRBJ1-1

cdr3_nt: TGTGCCAGCGAGCGATATAGCAATCAGCCCCAGCATTTT
cdr3_aa: CASERYSNQPQHF
d_call: NA
clone_size: NA
v_call: TRBV28
j_call: TRBJ1-5

cdr3_nt: TGTGCCATCAGGAGAGAAATCGGAGGCTCCTACGAGCAGTACTTC
cdr3_aa: CAIRREIGGSYEQYF
d_call: NA
clone_size: NA
v_call: TRBV10-3
j_call: TRBJ2-7

cdr3_nt: TGTGCCAGCAGCCCGAGGACTGCTGCCGGTGAGCAGTTCTTC
cdr3_aa: CASSPRTAAGEQFF
d_call: NA
clone_size: NA
v_call: TRBV7-9
j_call: TRBJ2-1

cdr3_nt: TGTGCCAGCAGCCTAAAGGGGGTCCGGGGGGATTCACCCCTCCACTTT
cdr3_aa: CASSLKGVRGDSPLHF
d_call: NA
clone_size: NA
v_call: TRBV5-5
j_call: TRBJ1-6

cdr3_nt: TGTGCCACCAGCAGAGAGGGACGGTTCAACGAGCAGTACTTC
cdr3_aa: CATSREGRFNEQYF
d_call: NA
clone_size: NA
v_call: TRBV15
j_call: TRBJ2-7

cdr3_nt: TGTGCCAGCAGCGCGGGACAGGGCAATCAGCCCCAGCATTTT
cdr3_aa: CASSAGQGNQPQHF
d_call: TRBD1
clone_size: NA
v_call: TRBV9
j_call: TRBJ1-5

cdr3_nt: TGTGCCAGCAGCTTGCGAGGACAGGCAAGCTCACCCCTCCACTTT
cdr3_aa: CASSLRGQASSPLHF
d_call: TRBD1
clone_size: NA
v_call: TRBV7-9
j_call: TRBJ1-6

cdr3_nt: TGTGCCAGCAGCCCCGTTGGAAACACCATATATTTT
cdr3_aa: CASSPVGNTIYF
d_call: NA
clone_size: NA
v_call: TRBV21-1
j_call: TRBJ1-3

cdr3_nt: TGTGCCAGCAGTACCAACGTGGGCTCCTATAATTCACCCCTCCACTTT
cdr3_aa: CASSTNVGSYNSPLHF
d_call: NA
clone_size: NA
v_call: TRBV27
j_call: TRBJ1-6

cdr3_nt: TGTGCCAGCAGCCCCCTGGGACAGGGACGCTACGAGCAGTACTTC
cdr3_aa: CASSPLGQGRYEQYF
d_call: TRBD1
clone_size: NA
v_call: TRBV11-2
j_call: TRBJ2-7

cdr3_nt: TGTGCCACCAGCAGAGCAGGAGATCAGCCCCAGCATTTT
cdr3_aa: CATSRAGDQPQHF
d_call: NA
clone_size: many
v_call: TRBV15
j_call: TRBJ1-5

cdr3_nt: TGTGCCAGCAGCTTTAAGGGGGGGAATCAGCCCCAGCATTTT
cdr3_aa: CASSFKGGNQPQHF
d_call: NA
clone_size: once
v_call: TRBV7-2
j_call: TRBJ1-5

cdr3_nt: TGCGCCAGCAGCCAAGATAGGACAGCCACCTACGAGCAGTACTTC
cdr3_aa: CASSQDRTATYEQYF
d_call: NA
clone_size: NA
v_call: TRBV4-1
j_call: TRBJ2-7

cdr3_nt: TGTGCCAGCAGCCAACCTGGGACGGAAATTTACGAGCAGTACTTC
cdr3_aa: CASSQPGTEIYEQYF
d_call: NA
clone_size: few
v_call: TRBV4-2
j_call: TRBJ2-7

cdr3_nt: TGTGCCAGCAGCTCCGGGACTGTTCTCACCGGGGAGCTGTTTTTT
cdr3_aa: CASSSGTVLTGELFF
d_call: NA
clone_size: NA
v_call: TRBV11-2
j_call: TRBJ2-2

cdr3_nt: TGTGCCAGCAGTCGCGCAGGGGGCCGGAACACCGGGGAGCTGTTTTTT
cdr3_aa: CASSRAGGRNTGELFF
d_call: TRBD1
clone_size: NA
v_call: TRBV2
j_call: TRBJ2-2

cdr3_nt: TGTGCCAGCAGCTTAGTGCCCGACAGGAGCTACGAGCAGTACTTC
cdr3_aa: CASSLVPDRSYEQYF
d_call: NA
clone_size: NA
v_call: TRBV7-8
j_call: TRBJ2-7

cdr3_nt: TGTGCCAGCACTGCAGGGCAATTCACCGGGGAGCTGTTTTTT
cdr3_aa: CASTAGQFTGELFF
d_call: NA
clone_size: NA
v_call: TRBV28
j_call: TRBJ2-2

cdr3_nt: TGCGCCAGCAGCTATGAGGAGACCCAGTACTTC
cdr3_aa: CASSYEETQYF
d_call: NA
clone_size: NA
v_call: TRBV5-1
j_call: TRBJ2-5

cdr3_nt: TGTGCCAGCGTCGTTGCAGGGCAAGAGACCCAGTACTTC
cdr3_aa: CASVVAGQETQYF
d_call: NA
clone_size: NA
v_call: TRBV7-9
j_call: TRBJ2-5

cdr3_nt: TGTGCCTGGAGTTGGGGGGACAATCAGCCCCAGCATTTT
cdr3_aa: CAWSWGDNQPQHF
d_call: NA
clone_size: NA
v_call: TRBV30
j_call: TRBJ1-5

cdr3_nt: TGCGCCAGCAGGACATTGATGAACACTGAAGCTTTCTTT
cdr3_aa: CASRTLMNTEAFF
d_call: NA
clone_size: NA
v_call: TRBV5-1
j_call: TRBJ1-1

cdr3_nt: TGTGCCAGCAGCCTCAGAGAGCTCTCTGGAAACACCATATATTTT
cdr3_aa: CASSLRELSGNTIYF
d_call: NA
clone_size: NA
v_call: TRBV2
j_call: TRBJ1-3

cdr3_nt: TGCAGCGTTGGGGGGGCCGGGGCCAACGTCCTGACTTTC
cdr3_aa: CSVGGAGANVLTF
d_call: NA
clone_size: NA
v_call: TRBV29-1
j_call: TRBJ2-6

cdr3_nt: TGTGCCAGCACAAACCAGGCCCATACAGATACGCAGTATTTT
cdr3_aa: CASTNQAHTDTQYF
d_call: NA
clone_size: NA
v_call: TRBV6-1
j_call: TRBJ2-3

cdr3_nt: TGCGCCAGCAGCCAAGATCTGGACAGGGGAAGTGCACCCCTCCACTTT
cdr3_aa: CASSQDLDRGSAPLHF
d_call: TRBD1
clone_size: NA
v_call: TRBV4-1
j_call: TRBJ1-6

cdr3_nt: TGTGCCAGCAGCAACGACAGGGTTCGGTACTTC
cdr3_aa: CASSNDRVRYF
d_call: TRBD1
clone_size: few
v_call: TRBV28
j_call: TRBJ2-7

cdr3_nt: TGTGCCAGCAGCTTAGTAGGTATCAGGGGTTATAGCAATCAGCCCCAGCATTTT
cdr3_aa: CASSLVGIRGYSNQPQHF
d_call: NA
clone_size: NA
v_call: TRBV7-9
j_call: TRBJ1-5

cdr3_nt: TGTGCCAGCAGGCCCGGGGACATTTCAGACTATGGCTACACCTTC
cdr3_aa: CASRPGDISDYGYTF
d_call: NA
clone_size: NA
v_call: TRBV28
j_call: TRBJ1-2

cdr3_nt: TGTGCCAGCAGCGGTCCTACAGGGACGAATGAGCAGTTCTTC
cdr3_aa: CASSGPTGTNEQFF
d_call: NA
clone_size: once
v_call: TRBV7-9
j_call: TRBJ2-1

cdr3_nt: TGTGCCAGCAGCCAGACAAGCTACTATGGCTACACCTTC
cdr3_aa: CASSQTSYYGYTF
d_call: NA
clone_size: NA
v_call: TRBV7-9
j_call: TRBJ1-2